The 13 T cell receptor beta chains listed next were all sequenced from one sample in a study of long-term antiretroviral therapy in people with HIV (dated by TCRdb to between 2021 and 2024). The immunoSEQ hsTCRB v3.0 assay was used at survey level resolution to sequence the TRB variable region. Not all clones reach the TCRdb copy of this immuneACCESS table, which keeps in-frame sequences only. Checked studies attribute under half of the gap to unresolved V genes and leave the rest unexplained. This sample has about 32,000 clones in its table, and 97% of those were observed once. The ten largest make up 1.5% to 2% of the sample. The source material was unsorted PBMCs, sampled 7.6 years after starting antiretroviral therapy. The receptors were sampled from a man aged 25-40 years with HIV.

The chain employs TRBV4-3 and TRBJ1-2, with a possible D match to TRBD1 (5 bases). Trimming removed 0 bases at V and 6 bases at J, with 11 bases between. The CDR3 has 14 amino acids. Per the germline V gene, CDR1 is LGHNA and CDR2 is YSLEER. CDR3 DNA sequence: TGCGCCAGCAGCCAAGATCAGGGAACCCATGGCTACACCTTC. It translates to CASSQDQGTHGYTF.

This sequence joins TRBV7-6 and TRBJ2-5; D assignment may be TRBD1 or TRBD2 (5 bases each). Germline V gives CDR1 SGHVS, CDR2 FNYEAQ. This CDR3 has 13 residues. V was pared by 4 bases and J by 7 bases, with 13 bases between. This CDR3 reads CASSWSGSGTQYF. The CDR3 coding sequence is TGTGCCAGCAGCTGGTCAGGGAGCGGGACCCAGTACTTC.

The V gene is TRBV5-6, the J gene TRBJ2-7; unclear D gene. Trimming took 5 bases from V and 0 from J, leaving 6 bases between them. The germline V gene has CDR1 SGHDT and CDR2 YYEEEE. This CDR3 is 12 amino acids long. CDR3 sequence reads: CASSLYSYEQYF. CDR3 nucleotide sequence: TGTGCCAGCAGTCTGTACTCCTACGAGCAGTACTTC.

The genes are TRBV2 and TRBJ2-1; no clear D gene. V lost 3 bases, J lost 8 bases, and 2 bases lay in between. Germline CDR1 reads SNHLY; CDR2 reads FYNNEI. The CDR3 has 10 residues. CDR3 sequence (DNA): TGTGCCAGCAGTGACTATGAGCAGTTCTTC. It is translated as CASSDYEQFF.

Concerning this clone: This CDR3 is also generated by other DNA sequences in the sample. The genes are TRBV2 and TRBJ1-2; TRBD1 might be the D (6 bases). Trimming took off 10 bases at V and 1 base at J, with 25 bases between the two ends. Germline values: CDR1 SNHLY, CDR2 FYNNEI. The CDR3 sequence is 17 residues long. The CDR3 region is CANPHRSIGQSNYGYTF. CDR3 DNA sequence: TGTGCCAATCCACATCGTAGTATCGGACAGAGTAACTATGGCTACACCTTC.

This rearrangement joins TRBV4-1 to TRBJ2-3; D might be TRBD1 (6 bases). Trimming took 1 base from V and 3 from J, leaving 14 bases between them. The CDR3 loop spans 16 amino acids. Germline V gives CDR1 MGHRA, CDR2 YSYEKL. CDR3 nucleotide sequence: TGCGCCAGCAGCCAAGCAGGCAGGGGAGTAACAGATACGCAGTATTTT. Protein sequence: CASSQAGRGVTDTQYF.

The chain uses TRBV13 and TRBJ2-5; 9 bases are a match to TRBD1. Germline CDR1 is PRHDT and CDR2 is FYEKMQ (reference sequence). V was clipped by 5 bases and J by 1 base; unmatched bases: 11. The CDR3 covers 17 residues. DNA of the CDR3: TGTGCCAGCAGCCTACGGACAGGGGCTCTGGTCCAAGAGACCCAGTACTTC. Translation gives CASSLRTGALVQETQYF. The full variable domain, completed using reference TRBV13 and TRBJ2-5, is AAGVIQSPRHLIKEKRETATLKCYPIPRHDTVYWYQQGPGQDPQFLISFYEKMQSDKGSIPDRFSAQQFSDYHSELNMSSLELGDSALYFCASSLRTGALVQETQYFGPGTRLLVL.

J is TRBJ2-5 and V is TRBV9, with D perhaps TRBD1 or TRBD2 (5 bases each). V shed 4 bases and J shed 5 bases, with 24 bases lying between them. The CDR3 runs 17 residues. The germline gives CDR1 SGDLS, CDR2 YYNGEE. The CDR3 nucleotides read TGTGCCAGCAGCTCCCTGGCCGGGACGGTGAGCCGGGAGACCCAGTACTTC. The encoded protein is CASSSLAGTVSRETQYF. Combining the CDR3 with reference TRBV9 and TRBJ2-5 gives the whole variable domain DSGVTQTPKHLITATGQRVTLRCSPRSGDLSVYWYQQSLDQGLQFLIQYYNGEERAKGNILERFSAQQFPDLHSELNLSSLELGDSALYFCASSSLAGTVSRETQYFGPGTRLLVL.

This sequence joins TRBV6-4 and TRBJ2-3, with 10 bases matching TRBD2. Per the germline V gene, CDR1 is MRHNA and CDR2 is SNTAGT. Trimming removed 2 bases from V and 0 bases from J; junction bases left unmatched: 5. CDR3 length equals 17 residues. CDR3 loop: CASSDGTSGASTDTQYF. CDR3 DNA sequence: TGTGCCAGCAGTGACGGAACTAGCGGGGCTAGCACAGATACGCAGTATTTT.

This clone was found once. The genes are TRBV5-1 and TRBJ2-1; D not certain. The CDR3 covers 13 residues. Germline V gives CDR1 SGHRS, CDR2 YFSETQ. Trimming shortened V by 2 bases and J by 5 bases, and 8 bases separated the two germline ends. CDR3 sequence reads: CASSLGPNNEQFF. The CDR3 nucleotides are TGCGCCAGCAGCTTAGGACCAAACAATGAGCAGTTCTTC.

V and J are TRBV15 and TRBJ1-2, with 10 bases matching TRBD1. This CDR3 contains 14 residues. Germline CDR1 and CDR2: LNHNV and YYDKDF (reference sequence). The trim removed 2 bases at V and 8 bases at J, leaving 5 bases unmatched. CDR3 loop: CATSRSGTGEGYTF. CDR3 nucleotides: TGTGCCACCAGCAGATCCGGGACAGGGGAGGGCTACACCTTC.

The V gene is TRBV4-1, the J gene TRBJ2-7; a possible D gene is TRBD1 (6 bases). The CDR3 length is 13 residues. V was clipped by 0 bases and J by 3 bases, with 6 bases between them. CDR1 and CDR2 from the germline V gene are MGHRA and YSYEKL. CDR3 in amino acids: CASSQEQGYEQYF. DNA for the CDR3: TGCGCCAGCAGCCAAGAACAGGGCTACGAGCAGTACTTC.

V and J are TRBV16 and TRBJ2-4; D is unclear. The germline V and J ends were trimmed by 4 bases and 0 bases, with 13 bases remaining between them. Looked up from germline, CDR1 is KGHSY and CDR2 is FQNENV. The CDR3 spans 16 residues. The CDR3: CASSLGPVVAKNIQYF. Written as DNA, the CDR3 is TGTGCCAGCAGCCTAGGACCGGTGGTAGCCAAAAACATTCAGTACTTC.